The present T cell receptor beta chain was sequenced within a study of blood T cell repertoires in COVID-19. Overall study: The analysed material was cDNA or gDNA that came from T cells, B-cell-depleted T cells, or PBMCs.

V shed 11 bases and J 7 bases; nucleotides not matched to a gene: 11. Germline CDR1 reads ENHRY; CDR2 reads SYGVKD. This CDR3 comprises 15 residues. Membership in each cohort depended on participant-reported clinical history. Method: immunoSEQ multiplex PCR; TCRdb's copy keeps in-frame clones and lacks some. This sample has 130,000 to 150,000 clones, with roughly 90% found just once. Sequenced: PBMCs or T cells enriched from blood (not recorded which). The chain carries TRBV10-3 and TRBJ2-1; the match to TRBD2 covers 13 bases. The origin of this receptor is a woman aged 25 to 39 with acute COVID-19. CDR3 nucleotides: TGTGCCGTAGAGGCAGGGACTAGCGGGAAGAATGAGCAGTTCTTC. Translated: CAVEAGTSGKNEQFF.